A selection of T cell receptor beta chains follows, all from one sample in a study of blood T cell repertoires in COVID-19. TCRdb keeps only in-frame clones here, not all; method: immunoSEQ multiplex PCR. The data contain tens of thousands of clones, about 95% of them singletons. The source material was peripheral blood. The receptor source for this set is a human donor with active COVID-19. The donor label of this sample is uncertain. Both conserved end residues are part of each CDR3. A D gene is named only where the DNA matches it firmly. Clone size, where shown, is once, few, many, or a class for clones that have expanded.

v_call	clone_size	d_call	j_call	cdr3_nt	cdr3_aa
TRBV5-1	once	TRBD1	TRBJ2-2	TGCGCCAGCAGCTCACGGACAGGGGAGACCGGGGAGCTGTTTTTT	CASSSRTGETGELFF
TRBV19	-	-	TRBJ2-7	TGTGCCAGTAGTAAGAGACAGGCCTTGGAGCAGTACTTC	CASSKRQALEQYF
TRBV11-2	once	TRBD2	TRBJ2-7	TGTGCCAGCAGTTCTGTAACAGCGGGAGTTGTTTACGAGCAGTACTTC	CASSSVTAGVVYEQYF
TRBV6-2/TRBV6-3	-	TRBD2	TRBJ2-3	TGTGCCAGCAGTAGGAGTCCGGGACTAGCTGAGTCCGATACGCAGTATTTT	CASSRSPGLAESDTQYF
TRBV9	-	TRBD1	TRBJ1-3	TGTGCCAGCAGCGAGGGACAGGGAAACCCTGGAAACACCATATATTTT	CASSEGQGNPGNTIYF
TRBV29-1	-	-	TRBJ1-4	TGCAGCGTTAACAAGAATGAAAAACTGTTTTTT	CSVNKNEKLFF
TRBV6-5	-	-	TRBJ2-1	TGTGCCAGCAGTTACTCAACTGTAGCGTGGGTCGAGCAGTTCTTC	CASSYSTVAWVEQFF
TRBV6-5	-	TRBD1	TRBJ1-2	TGTGCCAGTCAACGGGACAGGGGTTATGGCTACACCTTC	CASQRDRGYGYTF
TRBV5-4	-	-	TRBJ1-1	TGTGCCAGCAGCCAGCCGGTCGGGGGGGCTACTGAAGCTTTCTTT	CASSQPVGGATEAFF
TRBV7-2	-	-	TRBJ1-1	TGTGCCAGCAGCCGCCCCCCTCTTGGGAGGGACTTGAACACTGAAGCTTTCTTT	CASSRPPLGRDLNTEAFF
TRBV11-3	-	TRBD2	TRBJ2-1	TGTGCCAGCAGCTTACCAACGGGACTAGCGGGCGTGGGGGAGCAGTTCTTC	CASSLPTGLAGVGEQFF
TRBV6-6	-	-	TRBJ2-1	TGTGCCAGCAGTTACGACTCAAAGGAGCAGTTCTTC	CASSYDSKEQFF
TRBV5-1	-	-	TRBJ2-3	TGCGCCAGCAGAATCGGACAGAACACAGATACGCAGTATTTT	CASRIGQNTDTQYF
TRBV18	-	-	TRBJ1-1	TGTGCCAGCTCACCCTTGAGTTCTAACACTGAAGCTTTCTTT	CASSPLSSNTEAFF
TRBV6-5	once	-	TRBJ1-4	TGTGCCAGCAGTCCAAGTGGAGATGAAAAACTGTTTTTT	CASSPSGDEKLFF
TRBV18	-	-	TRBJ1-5	TGTGCCAGCTCATCGGAACAGGTCAATCAGCCCCAGCATTTT	CASSSEQVNQPQHF
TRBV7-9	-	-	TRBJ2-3	TGTGCCAGCAGCTCGACCGGGACTGAATCAGATACGCAGTATTTT	CASSSTGTESDTQYF
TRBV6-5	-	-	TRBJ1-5	TGTGCCAGCAGTTACGGGCAGAATCAGCCCCAGCATTTT	CASSYGQNQPQHF
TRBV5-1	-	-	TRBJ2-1	TGCGCCAGCAGCTTGGACAGGGAGGGAAATGAGCAGTTCTTC	CASSLDREGNEQFF
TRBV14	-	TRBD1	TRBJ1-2	TGTGCCAGCAGCCAAGGGACAGGAGGTGTCTACACCTTC	CASSQGTGGVYTF
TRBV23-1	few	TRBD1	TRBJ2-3	TGCGCCAGCAGTCTGGGACAGATGTTGACCACAGATACGCAGTATTTT	CASSLGQMLTTDTQYF
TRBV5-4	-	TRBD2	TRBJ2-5	TGTGCCAGCAGCTTGGTCCCAGCGGGGGGTACAGAGACCCAGTACTTC	CASSLVPAGGTETQYF
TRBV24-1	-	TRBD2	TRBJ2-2	TGTGCCACCAGTGAGGTTGGGCTAGCGGGAGCCGGGGAGCTGTTTTTT	CATSEVGLAGAGELFF
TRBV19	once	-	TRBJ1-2	TGTGCCAGTAGCCAGGGGTCAGGGTATGGCTACACCTTC	CASSQGSGYGYTF
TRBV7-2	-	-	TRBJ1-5	TGTGCCAGCACCACCAGGGGTCAGCCCCAGCATTTT	CASTTRGQPQHF
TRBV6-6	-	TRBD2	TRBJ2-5	TGTGCCAGCAGTTACCCTAGCGGCGAAGAGACCCAGTACTTC	CASSYPSGEETQYF
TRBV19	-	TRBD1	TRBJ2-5	TGTGCCAGTAGTCCGGGCCGGGGACAGGGGATAGAGACCCAGTACTTC	CASSPGRGQGIETQYF
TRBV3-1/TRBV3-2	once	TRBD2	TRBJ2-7	TGTGCCAGCAGCCAGATTAGCGGGAGTACCTACGAGCAGTACTTC	CASSQISGSTYEQYF
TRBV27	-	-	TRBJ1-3	TGTGCCAGCAGTTTATCTCCCCGCGCTGGAAACACCATATATTTT	CASSLSPRAGNTIYF
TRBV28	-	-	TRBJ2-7	TGTGCCAGCACCTTAGGGGGTAGCTACGAGCAGTACTTC	CASTLGGSYEQYF
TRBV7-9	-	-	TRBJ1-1	TGTGCCAGCATCCGAGGGGGGGAGGCCACTGAAGCTTTCTTT	CASIRGGEATEAFF